This record concerns one T cell receptor (beta chain) sequence. The record originates from a study of sequential checkpoint blockade in melanoma. Study-wide context: Arm A got nivolumab then ipilimumab; arm B the reverse, 1:1. Both treatment sequences were followed by maintenance nivolumab.

Germline V gives CDR1 GTSNPN, CDR2 SVGIG (reference sequence). This CDR3 is built from 14 residues. V shed 5 bases, J shed 4 bases, and the junction held 8 bases outside the gene matches. TCRdb's copy holds only in-frame clones and misses some; the assay was immunoSEQ multiplex PCR. The data hold about 20,000 clones, with about 80% observed a single time. The treatment is: randomized to nivolumab then ipilimumab (arm A) or the reverse (arm B). Sorted cells were live CD3+CD8+, lacking CD19 and CD56, from PBMCs. The origin of this receptor is a human donor with melanoma. The V and J genes are TRBV30 and TRBJ2-7, with 10 bases matching TRBD1. The sample in question was CD8+ T cells sorted from blood (inferred from file names), obtained from a patient given nivolumab and ipilimumab in sequence. CDR3 loop: CAWRIGTGAYEQYF. CDR3 in DNA: TGTGCCTGGCGTATCGGGACAGGGGCATACGAGCAGTACTTC.